A selection of T cell receptor beta chains follows, all from one sample in a study of beta chain features in type 1 diabetes. Sequencing was performed with immunoSEQ multiplex PCR; in TCRdb, only in-frame clones are kept and a portion is missing. The sample lists around 450,000 clones; 9.5% to 12% were seen once. Sequencing was performed on naive CD4+ T cells from blood. The receptors stem from a woman between 18 and 29 years old in good health. Both conserved end residues are part of each CDR3. A D gene is named only where the DNA matches it firmly. A clone size is listed for some rows: how often the clone was seen (once, few, many), or a class if it is expanded.

length	V	size	D	J	DNA	CDR3
15	TRBV30	.	.	TRBJ2-2	TGTGCCTGGAGTGACAACAATTGGTGGACCGGGGAGCTGTTTTTT	CAWSDNNWWTGELFF
13	TRBV28	.	.	TRBJ1-1	TGTGCCAGCAGTTCGGTACAGGGAGATGAAGCTTTCTTT	CASSSVQGDEAFF
14	TRBV5-1	few	.	TRBJ2-5	TGCGCCAGCAGCCGGACAGCCCAGCAAGAGACCCAGTACTTC	CASSRTAQQETQYF
13	TRBV7-3	few	.	TRBJ2-4	TGTGCCAGCAGCGCCAAACATCCAAACATTCAGTACTTC	CASSAKHPNIQYF
14	TRBV5-1	few	.	TRBJ2-2	TGCGCCAGCAGCTTTGGTCCGAACACCGGGGAGCTGTTTTTT	CASSFGPNTGELFF
17	TRBV4-3	few	.	TRBJ2-6	TGCGCCAGCAGCCAAGTAGCCCCGCTCTCTGGGGCCAACGTCCTGACTTTC	CASSQVAPLSGANVLTF
14	TRBV13	.	.	TRBJ1-3	TGTGCCAGCAGCTTAGTGGGGGCTGGAAACACCATATATTTT	CASSLVGAGNTIYF
13	TRBV6-5	few	.	TRBJ1-2	TGTGCCAGCAGTGACAATACTAACTATGGCTACACCTTC	CASSDNTNYGYTF
16	TRBV18	few	.	TRBJ2-1	TGTGCCAGCTCACCCACTGGTCCGTTCTCCTACAATGAGCAGTTCTTC	CASSPTGPFSYNEQFF
15	TRBV18	.	TRBD1	TRBJ2-7	TGTGCCAGCTCACCATACCTGGGACAGACCTACGAGCAGTACTTC	CASSPYLGQTYEQYF
16	TRBV27	.	TRBD1	TRBJ2-5	TGTGCCAGCAGTTTAACAGGACAGGGAGGTCAAGAGACCCAGTACTTC	CASSLTGQGGQETQYF
12	TRBV6-1	.	.	TRBJ2-3	TGTGCCAGCAGGACCAGCACAGATACGCAGTATTTT	CASRTSTDTQYF
14	TRBV29-1	.	TRBD2	TRBJ2-3	TGCAGCGTTGGCGGGAGGAGGGGCACAGATACGCAGTATTTT	CSVGGRRGTDTQYF
17	TRBV23-1	few	TRBD1	TRBJ2-7	TGCGCCAGCAGTCAATCGGGACAGCCCCCCAGCTCCTACGAGCAGTACTTC	CASSQSGQPPSSYEQYF
16	TRBV18	few	.	TRBJ2-5	TGTGCCAGCTCACCCACGGGGCTGAAGTACCAAGAGACCCAGTACTTC	CASSPTGLKYQETQYF
17	TRBV18	.	.	TRBJ1-6	TGTGCCAGCTCACCAGTCCAAGGTGGGCTTAAGAATTCACCCCTCCACTTT	CASSPVQGGLKNSPLHF
15	TRBV5-1	.	TRBD2	TRBJ2-7	TGCGCCAGCAGCTTTACACAGCGGGGCTCCTACGAGCAGTACTTC	CASSFTQRGSYEQYF
14	TRBV7-9	.	TRBD2	TRBJ2-3	TGTGCCAGCAGCTTTCTAGCGGGGGGGCCTGCGCAGTATTTT	CASSFLAGGPAQYF
15	TRBV2	few	.	TRBJ2-5	TGTGCCAGCAGTGCTGAGACAGCGGCCCAAGAGACCCAGTACTTC	CASSAETAAQETQYF
12	TRBV7-2	once	.	TRBJ1-1	TGTGCCAGCAGCCCACAAACGTTGGGAGCTTTCTTT	CASSPQTLGAFF
16	TRBV4-2	.	.	TRBJ2-7	TGTGCCAGCAGCCAAGATCGGGCGGGGTCGTCCTACGAGCAGTACTTC	CASSQDRAGSSYEQYF
15	TRBV21-1	.	.	TRBJ2-7	TGTGCCAGCAGCAAAGAGGGACAGTCAACCTACGAGCAGTACTTC	CASSKEGQSTYEQYF
16	TRBV9	few	.	TRBJ1-3	TGTGCCAGCAGCGTAGTTTCTTCGACCTCTGGAAACACCATATATTTT	CASSVVSSTSGNTIYF
16	TRBV5-6	.	.	TRBJ2-5	TGTGCCAGCAGCTTGGTTTCATTACGGGGCAGGGAGACCCAGTACTTC	CASSLVSLRGRETQYF
15	TRBV9	few	TRBD2	TRBJ2-1	TGTGCCAGCAGCGTAGAAGGCGGGAGGGGTAATGAGCAGTTCTTC	CASSVEGGRGNEQFF
13	TRBV11-2	.	.	TRBJ2-6	TGTGCCAGCAGCCCCGACGGATGGGACGTCCTGACTTTC	CASSPDGWDVLTF
11	TRBV30	few	.	TRBJ2-5	TGTGCCTGGAGTGCAGGGGAGACCCAGTACTTC	CAWSAGETQYF
14	TRBV27	.	TRBD1	TRBJ1-4	TGTGCCAGCAGTTGGAGGACAGGGAATGAAAAACTGTTTTTT	CASSWRTGNEKLFF
14	TRBV15	.	.	TRBJ2-7	TGTGCCACCAGCAAAAGACAGGCCTCCTACGAGCAGTACTTC	CATSKRQASYEQYF
16	TRBV7-6	few	.	TRBJ1-4	TGTGCCAGCAGCTTAGCGCCGACAGCTGGGGATGAAAAACTGTTTTTT	CASSLAPTAGDEKLFF
13	TRBV19	few	TRBD1	TRBJ1-6	TGTGCCAGTAGTATAGGACGACAGGGCCCCCTCCACTTT	CASSIGRQGPLHF
16	TRBV7-2	.	TRBD2	TRBJ2-5	TGTGCCAGCAGCTTGACTAGCGGGGTTATTCAAGAGACCCAGTACTTC	CASSLTSGVIQETQYF
13	TRBV25-1	.	.	TRBJ2-4	TGTGCCAGCAGTGAAAGGTGGATGGACATTCAGTACTTC	CASSERWMDIQYF
15	TRBV7-2	few	.	TRBJ2-3	TGTGCCAGCAGCCAGAGGTCTCATAGCACAGATACGCAGTATTTT	CASSQRSHSTDTQYF
16	TRBV9	.	TRBD2	TRBJ2-1	TGTGCCAGCAGCCTAGCGGGAGGATTGGGTTACAATGAGCAGTTCTTC	CASSLAGGLGYNEQFF
14	TRBV29-1	many	.	TRBJ2-5	TGCAGCGTTGCGCGCCAGCCAAACCAAGAGACCCAGTACTTC	CSVARQPNQETQYF
14	TRBV12-5	.	.	TRBJ2-1	TGTGCTAGTGGTTTGGGCCAGGGACACAATGAGCAGTTCTTC	CASGLGQGHNEQFF
12	TRBV25-1	.	.	TRBJ2-2	TGTGCCAGCAGTGAGGGTCCCGGGGAGCTGTTTTTT	CASSEGPGELFF
11	TRBV20-1	few	.	TRBJ2-1	TGCAGTGCTGGGACCTACAATGAGCAGTTCTTC	CSAGTYNEQFF
15	TRBV7-2	.	.	TRBJ2-7	TGTGCCAGCGCTACCCAGGGGCTGGCGATCTACGAGCAGTACTTC	CASATQGLAIYEQYF
16	TRBV7-2	.	TRBD2	TRBJ2-1	TGTGCCAGCAGCCCTGCTTCGGCTAGCGGCAACAATGAGCAGTTCTTC	CASSPASASGNNEQFF
15	TRBV18	few	.	TRBJ2-2	TGTGCCAGCTCACCACGACCCCGGAACACCGGGGAGCTGTTTTTT	CASSPRPRNTGELFF
14	TRBV7-9	few	.	TRBJ1-1	TGTGCCAGCAGCTTAGTGGGTTTGAACACTGAAGCTTTCTTT	CASSLVGLNTEAFF
17	TRBV7-9	.	.	TRBJ1-2	TGTGCCAGCAGCCCTGTAATCGTACAGGCGCCGTCTGATGGCTACACCTTC	CASSPVIVQAPSDGYTF
15	TRBV7-8	.	TRBD2	TRBJ2-7	TGTGCCAGCACCCTGGGGCTAGCGGGAAACTACGAGCAGTACTTC	CASTLGLAGNYEQYF
16	TRBV15	few	.	TRBJ2-1	TGTGCCACCAGCACACAAGCGGGCGGCTCCCCAAATGAGCAGTTCTTC	CATSTQAGGSPNEQFF
19	TRBV7-8	.	.	TRBJ2-1	TGTGCCAGCAGCTCCGCCCGGACCTCTAGGGCCAGCTCCTACAATGAGCAGTTCTTC	CASSSARTSRASSYNEQFF
15	TRBV7-2	.	TRBD1	TRBJ2-1	TGTGCCAGCAGCTTACCGGGACAGACATACAATGAGCAGTTCTTC	CASSLPGQTYNEQFF
17	TRBV18	.	TRBD1	TRBJ2-1	TGTGCCAGCTCACCACCGGTCGGGACAGGGGGTTACAATGAGCAGTTCTTC	CASSPPVGTGGYNEQFF
14	TRBV9	few	TRBD1	TRBJ2-5	TGTGCCAGCAGTCTACAGGGGGCAGGAGAGACCCAGTACTTC	CASSLQGAGETQYF